This TCR beta chain was found in a study of early T cells in non-severe SARS-CoV-2 infection (dated by TCRdb to about 2021). About the study as a whole: TCR sequencing used bulk RNA from unsorted whole blood, so alpha and beta chains could not be paired.

A distance of 16 bases separates the germline ends of V and J, which lose 2 bases and 6 bases respectively. The CDR3 has 15 amino acids, counting the end cysteine and phenylalanine. The DNA shown is the 45-base CDR3, in frame from base 1. The germline V gene gives CDR1 as SGHDN and CDR2 as FVKESK. Worth noting for this clonotype: There is no known antigen for this receptor. It has no much larger one-base neighbor in the sample; base qualities were not kept.

Overall results and qualifications from the work: VDJdb matching was skewed toward anti-spike CD8 responses and likely underestimated virus-specific expansions, missing private and CD4 specificities.

Library construction relied on 5' RACE. TCRdb lists the instrument as NextSeq 500. To correct for sequencing error and PCR bias, the TCR library protocol tagged individual cDNA molecules with unique molecular identifiers. Both TCR alpha and beta chains were sequenced, and tight co-correlation was observed between alpha and beta sequence abundances in each sample. The source study handled its data this way. Decombinator V4 was used to annotate the V gene, J gene and CDR3 of the TCR sequences. TCRs were defined as expanded if a significant change between any two time points was detected under a Poisson model with p below 0.0001. TCR abundances were normalised to the total number of TCRs sequenced per sample and expressed as counts per million. MAIT TCRs were defined by TRAV1-2 paired with TRAJ12, TRAJ20 or TRAJ33, and iNKT TCRs by TRAV10 paired with TRAJ18. VDJdb, accessed on 1 November 2021, was searched for TCRs annotated for CMV, EBV and SARS-CoV-2, and TCRs annotated for more than one antigen were excluded. The public reads were reanalyzed by TCRdb: fastp trimming at Q25, MiXCR alignment, in-frame beta chains only. Identical CDR3 proteins give one entry, which carries the most common genes and DNA. Clone size and V and J calls follow TCRdb, not the original study. In all, the sample holds 75,000 to 100,000 distinct CDR3 sequences, and 15% to 20% of those were seen once. The top ten clonotypes cover roughly 1.3% of the sample.

A case-control design nested within a healthcare worker cohort in London, UK, was used, with weekly nasopharyngeal swab PCR tests and blood sampling performed. Healthcare workers were enrolled in the week of the UK lockdown, from 23 to 31 March 2020, and were followed every week for up to roughly 16 weeks. Sequences were obtained from whole blood. This clonotype originated in an adult who was a healthcare worker with PCR-confirmed SARS-CoV-2 infection or an uninfected control (not recorded which). The V gene is TRBV14 and the J gene is TRBJ1-1, with the D gene too uncertain to name. The sequenced DNA: TGTGCCAGCAGCCAACCCCGAGGTGGAATCCCTGAAGCTTTCTTT. This translates into CASSQPRGGIPEAFF.